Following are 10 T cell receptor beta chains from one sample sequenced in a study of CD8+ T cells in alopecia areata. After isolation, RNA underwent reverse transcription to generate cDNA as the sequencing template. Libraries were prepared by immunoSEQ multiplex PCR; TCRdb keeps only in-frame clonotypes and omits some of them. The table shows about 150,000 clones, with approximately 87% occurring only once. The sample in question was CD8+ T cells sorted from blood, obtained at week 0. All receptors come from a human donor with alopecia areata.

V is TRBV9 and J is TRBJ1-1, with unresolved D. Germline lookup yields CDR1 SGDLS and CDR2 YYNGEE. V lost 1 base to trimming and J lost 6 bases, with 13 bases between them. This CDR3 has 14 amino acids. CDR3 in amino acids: CASSVSGKAAEAFF. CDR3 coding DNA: TGTGCCAGCAGCGTATCGGGTAAAGCCGCTGAAGCTTTCTTT.

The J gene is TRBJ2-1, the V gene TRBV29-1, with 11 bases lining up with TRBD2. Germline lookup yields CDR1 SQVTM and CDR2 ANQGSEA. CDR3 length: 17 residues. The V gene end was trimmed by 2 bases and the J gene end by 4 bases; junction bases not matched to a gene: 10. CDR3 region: CSVEIPSGGPLYNEQFF. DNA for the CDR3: TGCAGCGTTGAAATACCTAGCGGGGGGCCTTTATACAATGAGCAGTTCTTC.

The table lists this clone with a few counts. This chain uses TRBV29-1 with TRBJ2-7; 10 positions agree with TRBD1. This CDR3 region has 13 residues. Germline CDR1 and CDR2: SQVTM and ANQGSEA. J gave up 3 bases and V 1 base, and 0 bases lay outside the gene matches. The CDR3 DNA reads TGCAGCGTTGAAGGGACAGGGGGCTACGAGCAGTACTTC. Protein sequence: CSVEGTGGYEQYF.

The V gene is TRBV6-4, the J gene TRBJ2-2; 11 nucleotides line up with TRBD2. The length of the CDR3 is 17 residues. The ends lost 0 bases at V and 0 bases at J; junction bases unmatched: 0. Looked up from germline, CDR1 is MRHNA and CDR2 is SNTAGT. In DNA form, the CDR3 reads TGTGCCAGCAGTGACTCTAGCGGGGGGGCGAACACCGGGGAGCTGTTTTTT. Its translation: CASSDSSGGANTGELFF.

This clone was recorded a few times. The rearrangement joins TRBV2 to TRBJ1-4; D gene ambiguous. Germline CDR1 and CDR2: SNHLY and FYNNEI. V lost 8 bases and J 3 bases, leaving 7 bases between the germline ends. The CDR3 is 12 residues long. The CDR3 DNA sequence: TGTGCCAGCCTGGACCCTAATGAAAAACTGTTTTTT. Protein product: CASLDPNEKLFF. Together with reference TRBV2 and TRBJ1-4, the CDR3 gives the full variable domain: EPEVTQTPSHQVTQMGQEVILRCVPISNHLYFYWYRQILGQKVEFLVSFYNNEISEKSEIFDDQFSVERPDGSNFTLKIRSTKLEDSAMYFCASLDPNEKLFFGSGTQLSVL.

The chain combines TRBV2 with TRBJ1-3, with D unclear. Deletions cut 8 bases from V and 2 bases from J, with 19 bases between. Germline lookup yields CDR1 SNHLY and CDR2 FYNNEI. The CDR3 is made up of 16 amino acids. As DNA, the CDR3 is TGTGCCAGCTCTATGGCGGGGAAAGGCGCTGGAAACACCATATATTTT. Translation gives CASSMAGKGAGNTIYF.

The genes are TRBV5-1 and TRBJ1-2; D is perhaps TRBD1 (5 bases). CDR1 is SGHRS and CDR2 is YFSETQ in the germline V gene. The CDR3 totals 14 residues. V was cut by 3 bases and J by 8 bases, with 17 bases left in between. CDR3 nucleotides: TGCGCCAGCAGCTATACAAACCAGGGAGGGGGCTACACCTTC. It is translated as CASSYTNQGGGYTF.

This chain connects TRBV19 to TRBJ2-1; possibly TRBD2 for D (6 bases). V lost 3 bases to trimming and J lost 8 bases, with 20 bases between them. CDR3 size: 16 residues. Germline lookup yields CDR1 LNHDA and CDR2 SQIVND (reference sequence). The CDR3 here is CASSIGGTSSWDEQFF. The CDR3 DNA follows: TGTGCCAGTAGTATCGGCGGGACCTCAAGTTGGGATGAGCAGTTCTTC.

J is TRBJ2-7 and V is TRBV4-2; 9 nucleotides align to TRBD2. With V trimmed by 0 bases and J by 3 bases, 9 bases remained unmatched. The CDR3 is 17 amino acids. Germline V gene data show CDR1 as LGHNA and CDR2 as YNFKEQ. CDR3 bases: TGTGCCAGCAGCCAAGAGGGGTCCGGTAGCGGGAGCTACGAGCAGTACTTC. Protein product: CASSQEGSGSGSYEQYF.

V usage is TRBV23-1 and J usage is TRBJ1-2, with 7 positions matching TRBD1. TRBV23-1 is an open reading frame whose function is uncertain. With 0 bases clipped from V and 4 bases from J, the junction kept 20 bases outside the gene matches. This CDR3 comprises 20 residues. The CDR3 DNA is TGCGCCAGCAGTCAATCGACCGACAGGGATCATCACCGAGCTAGCTATGGCTACACCTTC. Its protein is CASSQSTDRDHHRASYGYTF.